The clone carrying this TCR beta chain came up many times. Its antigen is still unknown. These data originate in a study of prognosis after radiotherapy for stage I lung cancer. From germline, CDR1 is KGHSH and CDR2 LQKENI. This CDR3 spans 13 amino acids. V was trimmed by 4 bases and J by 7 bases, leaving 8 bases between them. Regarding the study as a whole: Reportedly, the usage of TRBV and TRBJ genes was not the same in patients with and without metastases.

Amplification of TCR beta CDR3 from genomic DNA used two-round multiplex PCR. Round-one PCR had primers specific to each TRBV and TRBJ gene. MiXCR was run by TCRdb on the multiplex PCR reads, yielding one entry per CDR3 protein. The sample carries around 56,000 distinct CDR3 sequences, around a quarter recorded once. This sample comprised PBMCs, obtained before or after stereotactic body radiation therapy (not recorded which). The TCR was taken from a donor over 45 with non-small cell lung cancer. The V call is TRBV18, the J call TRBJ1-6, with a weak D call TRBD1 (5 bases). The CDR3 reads CASSQQENSPLHF. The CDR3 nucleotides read TGTGCCAGCTCACAACAGGAGAATTCACCCCTCCACTTT.